The next 22 T cell receptor beta chains were all read from a single sample in a study of blood T cell repertoires in COVID-19. This table comes from immunoSEQ multiplex PCR, and its TCRdb copy is limited to in-frame clones, with some not included. The sample holds 250,000 to 350,000 clones, approximately 87% seen once. Sequencing was carried out using peripheral blood. The origin of the receptors is a woman between 50 and 59 years old with active or convalescent COVID-19.

This chain links TRBV5-8 with TRBJ2-7; perhaps TRBD1 as D (5 bases). Trimming removed 8 bases at V and 2 bases at J, with 14 bases between. The CDR3 consists of 13 residues. The germline V gene encodes CDR1 SGHTS and CDR2 YDEGEE. The CDR3 DNA is TGTGCCAGTGAAGGGGCCTGGACCTACGAGCAGTACTTC. Translated, it gives CASEGAWTYEQYF.

The chain joins TRBV28 to TRBJ2-7; D is perhaps TRBD2 (5 bases). Germline V gives CDR1 MDHEN, CDR2 SYDVKM. CDR3 length: 15 residues. Deletions cut 6 bases from V and 0 bases from J, with 15 bases between. Written as DNA, the CDR3 is TGTGCCAGCAGCAGAACCGGGGTAAGCTCCTACGAGCAGTACTTC. Residues: CASSRTGVSSYEQYF.

The chain recombines TRBV10-3 with TRBJ2-7, with D possibly TRBD1 on 6 matching bases. Trimming shortened V by 10 bases and J by 0 bases, and 10 bases separated the two germline ends. The length of the CDR3 is 12 residues. The germline CDR1 and CDR2 sequences are ENHRY and SYGVKD. CDR3: CATWDTSYEQYF. As DNA, the CDR3 is TGTGCCACGTGGGACACCTCCTACGAGCAGTACTTC.

The V gene is TRBV10-3, the J gene TRBJ1-3; TRBD1 is a possible D gene (6 bases). The V and J ends lost 2 bases and 1 base respectively, with 9 bases between them. Germline CDR1 is ENHRY and CDR2 is SYGVKD. The CDR3 spans 15 residues. The CDR3 region is CAISEGTLSGNTIYF. For the CDR3, the DNA is TGTGCCATCAGTGAGGGGACACTATCTGGAAACACCATATATTTT.

The chain couples TRBV6-5 to TRBJ1-2; TRBD1 might be the D (5 bases). This CDR3 comprises 13 residues. CDR1 and CDR2 (germline): MNHEY, SVGAGI. The CDR3 region is CACLAGPTYGYTF. CDR3 coding DNA: TGTGCTTGTTTGGCAGGGCCGACCTATGGCTACACCTTC.

The CDR3 spells CASSMDWTYSETQYF. The DNA of the CDR3 is TGTGCCAGCAGCATGGACTGGACTTACTCAGAGACCCAGTACTTC. This chain joins TRBV6-2 or TRBV6-3 and TRBJ2-5, with a possible D match to TRBD2 (5 bases). CDR1 MNHEY and CDR2 SVGEGT come from the germline V gene. CDR3 length: 15 residues. Deletions cut 6 bases from V and 4 bases from J, with 18 bases between.

Concerning this clone itself: This specimen includes other DNA sequences encoding the same CDR3. This chain connects TRBV7-2 to TRBJ2-7, with a possible D match to TRBD2 (6 bases). CDR1 is SGHTA and CDR2 is FQGNSA in the germline V gene. Trimming pared 0 bases from V and 1 base from J, leaving 7 bases between. The CDR3 runs to 14 residues. The CDR3 sequence: CASSLAGGSYEQYF. The CDR3 region has the DNA TGTGCCAGCAGCTTAGCGGGGGGTTCCTACGAGCAGTACTTC.

The chain is built from TRBV7-2 and TRBJ2-3; 12 positions agree with TRBD2. V lost 1 base and J lost 4; bases outside the gene matches: 3. CDR3 size: 16 residues. Germline assignment: CDR1 SGHTA and CDR2 FQGNSA. The CDR3 sequence: CASSLVLAGGADTQYF. The CDR3 nucleotides are TGTGCCAGCAGCTTAGTCCTAGCGGGAGGGGCAGATACGCAGTATTTT.

This chain uses TRBV3-1 (or the pseudogene TRBV3-2) with TRBJ1-1; a possible D gene is TRBD1 (5 bases). V shed 1 base and J shed 6 bases, with 12 bases lying between them. The germline V gene has CDR1 LGHDT and CDR2 YNNKEL (reference sequence). This CDR3 has 14 amino acids. CDR3 amino acids: CASSQGEGRAEAFF. In DNA form, the CDR3 reads TGTGCCAGCAGCCAAGGTGAGGGGAGGGCTGAAGCTTTCTTT.

This clone was seen only once. The chain joins TRBV27 to TRBJ2-5; D remains ambiguous. Germline-derived CDR1 and CDR2 are MNHEY and SMNVEV (reference sequence). CDR3 size: 13 residues. V was shortened by 4 bases and J by 7 bases, with 13 bases between the two germline ends. CDR3 in DNA: TGTGCCAGCAGTTCGTTGACTCATATGACCCAGTACTTC. Residues: CASSSLTHMTQYF.

The gene calls are TRBV5-4 and TRBJ2-1; the match to TRBD1 covers 10 bases. V dropped 6 bases and J dropped 9; count of bases not matched to a gene: 9. Germline values: CDR1 SGHNT, CDR2 YYREEE (reference sequence). The CDR3 runs 14 residues. The CDR3 DNA sequence: TGTGCCAGCAACGACAGACAGGGGGCCGGTGAGCAGTTCTTC. It translates to CASNDRQGAGEQFF.

This clone has only one observation. The chain is built from TRBV11-2 and TRBJ1-2; D unclear. In germline, CDR1 is SGHAT, CDR2 FQNNGV. The V and J ends lost 6 bases and 2 bases respectively, with 10 bases between them. This CDR3 comprises 13 residues. In DNA, the CDR3 is TGTGCCAGCAGGTTCCGGGAGAACTATGGCTACACCTTC. It specifies CASRFRENYGYTF.

The CDR3 is CSVAPTTESTQYF. Here the CDR3 DNA reads TGCAGCGTTGCACCCACGACAGAAAGCACCCAGTACTTC. The chain links TRBV29-1 to TRBJ2-5; a weak D match, TRBD1 (5 bases). The germline gives CDR1 SQVTM, CDR2 ANQGSEA. V was cut by 4 bases and J by 8 bases, with 17 bases left in between. CDR3 length: 13 residues.

The rearrangement links TRBV30 to TRBJ1-2; 7 nucleotides agree with TRBD1. Trimming took 5 bases from V and 5 from J; bases not matched to a gene: 11. The CDR3 is 14 amino acids. CDR1 and CDR2 (germline): GTSNPN, SVGIG (reference sequence). CDR3 residues: CAWAGYRGGYGYTF. The CDR3 DNA sequence: TGTGCCTGGGCCGGATACAGGGGCGGATATGGCTACACCTTC.

The chain is built from TRBV2 and TRBJ1-1; 8 bases fit TRBD1. V shed 3 bases and J 7 bases; nucleotides not matched to a gene: 13. CDR1 is SNHLY and CDR2 is FYNNEI in the germline V gene. The CDR3 is 16 residues long. The CDR3 nucleotides are TGTGCCAGCAGTGAGTGGACAGGGTGGGAAGGGGGTGAAGCTTTCTTT. Its protein is CASSEWTGWEGGEAFF. Looking up the rest from reference TRBV2 and TRBJ1-1 gives the full variable domain: EPEVTQTPSHQVTQMGQEVILRCVPISNHLYFYWYRQILGQKVEFLVSFYNNEISEKSEIFDDQFSVERPDGSNFTLKIRSTKLEDSAMYFCASSEWTGWEGGEAFFGQGTRLTVV.

The chain has TRBV28 and TRBJ1-1; unclear D gene. Germline V gives CDR1 MDHEN, CDR2 SYDVKM. The CDR3 is 15 amino acids. With 4 bases removed from V and 0 bases from J, the gap between germline ends came to 12 bases. The CDR3, as DNA: TGTGCCAGCAGTTCGGGAAGCCCCCTGAACACTGAAGCTTTCTTT. Protein sequence: CASSSGSPLNTEAFF.

The V and J genes are TRBV4-3 and TRBJ1-2; D may be TRBD1 (5 bases). V dropped 0 bases and J dropped 4 bases, with 18 bases sitting between them. Germline CDR1 reads LGHNA; CDR2 reads YSLEER. The CDR3 is 17 residues long. As DNA, the CDR3 is TGCGCCAGCAGCCAAGATCTAAGGGTGGGGCAGCCCTATGGCTACACCTTC. The encoded protein is CASSQDLRVGQPYGYTF.

The V call is TRBV3-1 (or the pseudogene TRBV3-2), the J call TRBJ2-1, with 7 bases fitting TRBD2. Trimming at V came to 3 bases and at J to 0 bases, leaving 8 bases not matched to a gene. From germline, CDR1 is LGHDT and CDR2 YNNKEL (reference sequence). The CDR3 contains 17 residues. The CDR3 coding sequence is TGTGCCAGCAGCCATCGCGGGAGCTCTATCTCCTACAATGAGCAGTTCTTC. Translated: CASSHRGSSISYNEQFF.

V gene TRBV21-1 combines with J gene TRBJ1-2. TRBV21-1 is assigned pseudogene status. The length of the CDR3 is 16 residues. CDR3 loop: CASSKVLAVLNYGYTF. Here the CDR3 DNA reads TGTGCCAGCAGCAAAGTTCTAGCGGTCTTAAACTATGGCTACACCTTC.

V gene TRBV11-3 combines with J gene TRBJ2-1, with D possibly being TRBD1 (6 bases). The V end was cut by 2 bases, the J end by 5 bases, with 10 bases between. This CDR3 spans 14 amino acids. Looked up from germline, CDR1 is SGHNT and CDR2 is YENEEA. The CDR3 sequence is CASSLMQGHNEQFF. The CDR3, as DNA: TGTGCCAGCAGCTTAATGCAGGGGCACAATGAGCAGTTCTTC.

The V gene is TRBV5-5, the J gene TRBJ1-2, with a possible D match to TRBD1 (5 bases). This CDR3 is 15 amino acids long. V lost 0 bases and J lost 5, with 14 bases in between. Germline lookup yields CDR1 SGHKS and CDR2 YYEKEE (reference sequence). The CDR3 protein is CASSLVGGGVYGYTF. In DNA form, the CDR3 reads TGTGCCAGCAGCTTGGTTGGGGGAGGAGTTTATGGCTACACCTTC. Filled out from reference TRBV5-5 and TRBJ1-2, the complete variable domain reads DAGVTQSPTHLIKTRGQQVTLRCSPISGHKSVSWYQQVLGQGPQFIFQYYEKEERGRGNFPDRFSARQFPNYSSELNVNALLLGDSALYLCASSLVGGGVYGYTFGSGTRLTVV.

This chain uses TRBV30 with TRBJ1-4; D is unclear. In germline, CDR1 is GTSNPN, CDR2 SVGIG (reference sequence). V shed 3 bases and J shed 2 bases, with 10 bases lying between them. The CDR3 spans 14 residues. As DNA, the CDR3 is TGTGCCTGGAGCGCAGGAGGGACTAATGAAAAACTGTTTTTT. This sequence encodes CAWSAGGTNEKLFF.